The 13 T cell receptor beta chains reported below all come from one sample, sequenced in a study of control samples from healthy donors and cancer patients. TCRdb's copy holds only in-frame clones and misses some; the assay was immunoSEQ multiplex PCR. This sample has around 110,000 clones, with around 91% found just once. Input material: PBMCs. These receptors originate from a woman in her forties or fifties with colorectal cancer.

This clone appeared a single time. The chain combines TRBV9 with TRBJ1-1; D is uncertain. The V and J ends lost 3 bases and 5 bases respectively, with 11 bases between them. The CDR3 extends over 13 amino acids. Germline assignment: CDR1 SGDLS and CDR2 YYNGEE. CDR3 residues: CASSGSLRTEAFF. The CDR3 DNA is TGTGCCAGCAGCGGAAGTTTGAGAACTGAAGCTTTCTTT.

This chain uses TRBV20-1 with TRBJ1-1; possible D gene TRBD1, 6 bases. Looked up from germline, CDR1 is DFQATT and CDR2 is SNEGSKA (reference sequence). CDR3 length: 11 amino acids. The CDR3 protein is CTRTASTEAFF. CDR3 sequence (DNA): TGCACAAGGACAGCTAGCACTGAAGCTTTCTTT.

The chain links TRBV7-6 to TRBJ2-3, with 12 bases that match TRBD2. The CDR3 contains 16 residues. V dropped 1 base and J dropped 5; count of bases not matched to a gene: 4. The germline gives CDR1 SGHVS, CDR2 FNYEAQ. The CDR3 protein is CASSLGLAGGQDTQYF. The CDR3 bases are TGTGCCAGCAGCTTAGGGCTAGCGGGGGGGCAAGATACGCAGTATTTT.

The CDR3 DNA sequence: TGTGCCTGGAGTACGGGTTTAGGCTACACCTTC. The encoded protein is CAWSTGLGYTF. The gene calls are TRBV30 and TRBJ1-2; no firm D call. The CDR3 is 11 amino acids. The germline V gene encodes CDR1 GTSNPN and CDR2 SVGIG (reference sequence). Deletions cut 2 bases from V and 8 bases from J, with 9 bases between.

V is TRBV18 and J is TRBJ1-1; D is possibly TRBD1 (6 bases). The CDR3 spans 13 residues. Trimming removed 5 bases from V and 6 bases from J, with 13 bases in between. The germline V gene has CDR1 KGHSH and CDR2 LQKENI. CDR3 protein: CASSRTEFAEAFF. CDR3 sequence (DNA): TGTGCCAGCTCAAGGACAGAGTTCGCTGAAGCTTTCTTT. Looking up the rest from reference TRBV18 and TRBJ1-1 gives the full variable domain: NAGVMQNPRHLVRRRGQEARLRCSPMKGHSHVYWYRQLPEEGLKFMVYLQKENIIDESGMPKERFSAEFPKEGPSILRIQQVVRGDSAAYFCASSRTEFAEAFFGQGTRLTVV.

The CDR3 loop is CASSPGSYEQYF. The CDR3 nucleotides are TGTGCCAGCTCGCCGGGCTCCTACGAGCAGTACTTC. The J gene is TRBJ2-7, the V gene TRBV18; D call uncertain. Trimming left V 6 bases short and J 0 bases short, with 6 bases between. This CDR3 has 12 amino acids. Looked up from germline, CDR1 is KGHSH and CDR2 is LQKENI.

The chain carries TRBV4-1 and TRBJ2-7; D perhaps matches TRBD1 (5 bases). The germline gives CDR1 MGHRA, CDR2 YSYEKL. Trimming stripped 2 bases from V and 2 bases from J, with 13 bases between. This CDR3 comprises 15 residues. In DNA form, the CDR3 reads TGCGCCAGCAGCCAACCCGCGACAGACCCCTACGAGCAGTACTTC. It translates to CASSQPATDPYEQYF.

This chain joins TRBV5-4 and TRBJ2-5; the D gene is possibly TRBD2 (5 bases). V gave up 4 bases and J gave up 2 bases, with 12 bases separating them. The CDR3 sequence is 14 residues long. In germline, CDR1 is SGHNT, CDR2 YYREEE (reference sequence). The CDR3 DNA reads TGTGCCAGCAGCCTAATCGGGGTACAAGAGACCCAGTACTTC. Translation gives CASSLIGVQETQYF.

The chain recombines TRBV2 with TRBJ1-2; D is ambiguous. Trimming removed 2 bases at V and 11 bases at J, with 15 bases between. Per germline, CDR1 SNHLY and CDR2 FYNNEI. This CDR3 spans 13 amino acids. CDR3 in amino acids: CASSEMWISGYTF. In nucleotides, the CDR3 is TGTGCCAGCAGTGAAATGTGGATCAGTGGATACACCTTC.

The chain joins TRBV28 to TRBJ1-6, with 9 positions matching TRBD1. This CDR3 region has 14 residues. Germline loops: CDR1 MDHEN, CDR2 SYDVKM. The V segment lost 10 bases and the J segment 11 bases; nucleotides outside the gene matches: 12. The CDR3 protein is CATLAGTGPPPLHF. The CDR3 bases are TGTGCCACTCTAGCCGGGACAGGGCCGCCACCCCTCCACTTT.

V gene TRBV5-4 combines with J gene TRBJ1-3, with D maybe TRBD1 (5 bases). The CDR3 sequence is 14 residues long. Germline CDR1 SGHNT, CDR2 YYREEE (reference sequence). V shed 0 bases and J shed 4 bases, with 8 bases lying between them. The CDR3 bases are TGTGCCAGCAGCTTGGCAACAGGAGGAAACACCATATATTTT. Encoded protein: CASSLATGGNTIYF.

The genes are TRBV7-9 and TRBJ2-1; TRBD2 matches at 8 bases. The V and J ends lost 1 base and 6 bases, in that order; junction bases with no gene match: 5. Germline V gene lookup returns CDR1 SEHNR and CDR2 FQNEAQ (reference sequence). The CDR3 length is 15 residues. The CDR3 DNA sequence: TGTGCCAGCAGCTTAGTACTAGCGGACCTCAATGAGCAGTTCTTC. Amino acids: CASSLVLADLNEQFF.

The J gene is TRBJ2-5, the V gene TRBV7-3; possible D gene TRBD1, 5 bases. Per the germline V gene, CDR1 is SGHTA and CDR2 is FQGTGA. V shed 2 bases and J shed 2 bases, with 12 bases lying between them. The CDR3 spans 15 residues. Written as DNA, the CDR3 is TGTGCCAGCAGCTTACAGGGCTCCACTCAAGAGACCCAGTACTTC. Encoded protein: CASSLQGSTQETQYF. Supplemented by reference TRBV7-3 and TRBJ2-5, the full variable domain reads GAGVSQTPSNKVTEKGKYVELRCDPISGHTALYWYRQSLGQGPEFLIYFQGTGAADDSGLPNDRFFAVRPEGSVSTLKIQRTERGDSAVYLCASSLQGSTQETQYFGPGTRLLVL.